This TCR beta chain was captured in a study of CD4 T cells in relation to SARS-CoV-2 and coronaviruses. The CDR3 contains 15 residues. V was trimmed by 8 bases and J by 8 bases, leaving 21 bases between them. Germline CDR1 and CDR2: MDHEN and SYDVKM. Study results and caveats: The cross-reactivity analysis covered only spike protein, not other viral proteins.

Before the COVID-19 pandemic, during about 2010-2019, CD4+ T cells were taken from unexposed donors. Using immunoSEQ multiplex PCR, the repertoire was profiled, and TCRdb retains in-frame clones only, with some absent. The data show around 62,000 clones, with about 94% seen just once and roughly 0.14% held by the top ten. Points on this clone: Antigen specificity is unknown.

V usage is TRBV28 and J usage is TRBJ1-4; the D gene is possibly TRBD1 (6 bases). Sequencing input: naive CD4+ T cells from PBMCs. Stated subset: naive CD4+ T cells isolated by negative enrichment. The TCR sequence derives from a human donor in good health. The CDR3 nucleotides are TGTGCCAGCTTAACAGGGAGGGGTGTTGGGGAAAAACTGTTTTTT. It encodes CASLTGRGVGEKLFF. Using reference TRBV28 and TRBJ1-4 for the parts outside the CDR3, the full variable domain is DVKVTQSSRYLVKRTGEKVFLECVQDMDHENMFWYRQDPGLGLRLIYFSYDVKMKEKGDIPEGYSVSREKKERFSLILESASTNQTSMYLCASLTGRGVGEKLFFGSGTQLSVL.